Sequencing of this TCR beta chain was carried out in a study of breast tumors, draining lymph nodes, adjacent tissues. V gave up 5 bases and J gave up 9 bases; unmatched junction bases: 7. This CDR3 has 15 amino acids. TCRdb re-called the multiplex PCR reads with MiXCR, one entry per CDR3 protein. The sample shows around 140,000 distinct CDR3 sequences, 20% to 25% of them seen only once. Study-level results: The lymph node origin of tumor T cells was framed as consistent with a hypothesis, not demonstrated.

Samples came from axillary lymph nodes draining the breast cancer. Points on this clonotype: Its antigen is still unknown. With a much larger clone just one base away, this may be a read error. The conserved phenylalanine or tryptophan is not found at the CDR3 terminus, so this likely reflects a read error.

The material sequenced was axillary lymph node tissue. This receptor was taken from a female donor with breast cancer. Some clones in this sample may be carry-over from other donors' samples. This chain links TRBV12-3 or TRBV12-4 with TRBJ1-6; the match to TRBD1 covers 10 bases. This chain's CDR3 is CASSPRTGGSSPLHS. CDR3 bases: TGTGCCAGCAGTCCCCGGACAGGGGGGAGTTCACCCCTCCACTCT.